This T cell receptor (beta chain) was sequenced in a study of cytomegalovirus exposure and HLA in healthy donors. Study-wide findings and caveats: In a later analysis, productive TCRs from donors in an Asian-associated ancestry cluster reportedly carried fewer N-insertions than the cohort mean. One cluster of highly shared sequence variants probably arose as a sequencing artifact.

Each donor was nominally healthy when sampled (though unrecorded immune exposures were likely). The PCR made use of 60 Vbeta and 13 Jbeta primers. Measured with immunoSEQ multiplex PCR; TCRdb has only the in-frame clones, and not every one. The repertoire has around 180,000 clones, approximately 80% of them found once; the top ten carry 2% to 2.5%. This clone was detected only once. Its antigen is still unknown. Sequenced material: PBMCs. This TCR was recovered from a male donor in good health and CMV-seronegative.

CDR3 sequence reads: CASRWDRGADTQYF. The CDR3 DNA reads as TGTGCCAGCAGATGGGACAGGGGGGCAGATACGCAGTATTTT. The J gene is TRBJ2-3, the V gene TRBV27; 11 bases agree with TRBD1. The CDR3 extends over 14 amino acids. After removal of 6 bases from V and 4 bases from J, the junction contained 3 bases not matched to a gene. CDR1 and CDR2 from the germline V gene are MNHEY and SMNVEV (reference sequence).